In this sample, the clone carrying this TCR beta chain turned up many times. Antigen unknown. The TCR beta CDR3 regions underwent amplification using RNA transcripts as the source. Using the HTBI primer set, a first-round RT-PCR was run on the TCR CDR3. TCRdb used MiXCR to reprocess the multiplex PCR reads, holding one entry per CDR3 protein. Counted here are about 37,000 distinct CDR3 sequences, roughly 52% occurring once; the ten biggest clones make up roughly 17%. This sample was included in a study of T cells in Graves' hyperthyroidism and ophthalmopathy. Study-level information: Once the initial diagnosis was made, peripheral blood was obtained before any treatment.

Study-level results: Model predictions of ophthalmopathy came a median 6.5 months before onset. The blood repertoire included most of the expanded thyroid clonotypes above 0.001. Ophthalmopathy and stable hyperthyroidism were separated by a 13 V-J model.

Material: blood. The sequence derives from a man aged 40-49 years with Graves' ophthalmopathy.

The DNA for the CDR3 is TGCGCCAGCAGCTTGGTGGCAGAGAACACTGAAGCTTTCTTT. Protein sequence: CASSLVAENTEAFF. The chain carries TRBV5-1 and TRBJ1-1; D gene uncertain. Germline V gene lookup returns CDR1 SGHRS and CDR2 YFSETQ. The V and J ends lost 0 bases and 1 base respectively, with 7 bases between them. The CDR3 has 14 residues.